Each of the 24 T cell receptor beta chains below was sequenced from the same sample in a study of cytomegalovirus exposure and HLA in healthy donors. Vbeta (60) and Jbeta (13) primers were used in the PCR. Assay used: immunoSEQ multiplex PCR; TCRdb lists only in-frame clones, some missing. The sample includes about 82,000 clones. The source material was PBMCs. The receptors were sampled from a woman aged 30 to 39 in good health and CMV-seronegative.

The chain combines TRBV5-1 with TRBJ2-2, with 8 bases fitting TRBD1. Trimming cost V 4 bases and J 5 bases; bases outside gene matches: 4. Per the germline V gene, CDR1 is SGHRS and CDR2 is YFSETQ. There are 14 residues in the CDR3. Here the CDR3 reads CASSPGQGTGELFF. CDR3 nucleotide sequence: TGCGCCAGCAGCCCTGGACAGGGTACCGGGGAGCTGTTTTTT.

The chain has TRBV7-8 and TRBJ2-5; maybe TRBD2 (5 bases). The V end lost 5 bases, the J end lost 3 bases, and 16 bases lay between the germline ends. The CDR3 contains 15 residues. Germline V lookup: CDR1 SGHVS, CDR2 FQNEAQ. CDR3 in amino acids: CASSRFYEREETQYF. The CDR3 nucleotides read TGTGCCAGCAGCCGCTTTTATGAGAGGGAAGAGACCCAGTACTTC.

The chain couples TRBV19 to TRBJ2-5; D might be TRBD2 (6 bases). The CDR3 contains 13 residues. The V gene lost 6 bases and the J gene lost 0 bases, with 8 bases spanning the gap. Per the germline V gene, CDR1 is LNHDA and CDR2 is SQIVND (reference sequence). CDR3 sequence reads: CASSRDYQETQYF. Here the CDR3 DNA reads TGTGCCAGTAGCCGGGACTACCAAGAGACCCAGTACTTC.

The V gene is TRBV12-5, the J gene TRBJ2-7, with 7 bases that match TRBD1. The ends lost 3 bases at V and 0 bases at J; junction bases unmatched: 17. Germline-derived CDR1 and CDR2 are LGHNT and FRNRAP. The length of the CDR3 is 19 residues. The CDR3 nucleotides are TGTGCTAGTGGTTTTGGCACCGGGACAGACATAACCAGCTCCTACGAGCAGTACTTC. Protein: CASGFGTGTDITSSYEQYF.

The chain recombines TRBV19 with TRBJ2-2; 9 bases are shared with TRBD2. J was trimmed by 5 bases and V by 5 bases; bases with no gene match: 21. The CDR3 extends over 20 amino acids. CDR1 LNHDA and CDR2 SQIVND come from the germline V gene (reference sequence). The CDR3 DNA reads TGTGCCAGTAGTTCCACCCCCCGACTAGCGGTTCCACCTCGAACCGGGGAGCTGTTTTTT. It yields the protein CASSSTPRLAVPPRTGELFF.

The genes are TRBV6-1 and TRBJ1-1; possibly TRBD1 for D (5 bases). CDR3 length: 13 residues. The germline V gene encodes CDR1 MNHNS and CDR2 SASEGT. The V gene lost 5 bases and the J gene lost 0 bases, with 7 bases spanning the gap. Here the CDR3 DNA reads TGTGCCAGCAGTTCGACAGTGAACACTGAAGCTTTCTTT. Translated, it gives CASSSTVNTEAFF.

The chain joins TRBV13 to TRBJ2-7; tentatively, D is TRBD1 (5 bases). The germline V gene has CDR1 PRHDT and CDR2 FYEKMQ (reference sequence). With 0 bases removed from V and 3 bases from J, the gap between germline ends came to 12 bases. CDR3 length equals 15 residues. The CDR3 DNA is TGTGCCAGCAGCTTAGGACTCGGACAAGACTACGAGCAGTACTTC. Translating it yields CASSLGLGQDYEQYF. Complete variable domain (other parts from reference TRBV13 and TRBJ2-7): AAGVIQSPRHLIKEKRETATLKCYPIPRHDTVYWYQQGPGQDPQFLISFYEKMQSDKGSIPDRFSAQQFSDYHSELNMSSLELGDSALYFCASSLGLGQDYEQYFGPGTRLTVT.

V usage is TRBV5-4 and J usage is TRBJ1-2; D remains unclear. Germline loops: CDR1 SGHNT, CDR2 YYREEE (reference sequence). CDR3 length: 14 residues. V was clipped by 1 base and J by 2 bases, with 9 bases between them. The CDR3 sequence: CASSLRGANYGYTF. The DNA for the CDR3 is TGTGCCAGCAGCTTGCGGGGAGCAAACTATGGCTACACCTTC.

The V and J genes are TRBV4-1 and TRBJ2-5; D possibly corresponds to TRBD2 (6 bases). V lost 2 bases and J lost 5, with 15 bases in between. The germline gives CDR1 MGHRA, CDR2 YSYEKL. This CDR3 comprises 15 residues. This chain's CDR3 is CASSQSGTAGETQYF. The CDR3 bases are TGCGCCAGCAGCCAATCCGGGACTGCGGGGGAGACCCAGTACTTC.

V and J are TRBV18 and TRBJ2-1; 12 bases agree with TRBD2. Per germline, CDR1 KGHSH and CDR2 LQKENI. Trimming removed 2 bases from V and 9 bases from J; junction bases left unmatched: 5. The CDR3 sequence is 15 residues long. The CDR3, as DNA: TGTGCCAGCTCACCAGTACTAGCGGGGGGTGTTGAGCAGTTCTTC. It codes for CASSPVLAGGVEQFF.

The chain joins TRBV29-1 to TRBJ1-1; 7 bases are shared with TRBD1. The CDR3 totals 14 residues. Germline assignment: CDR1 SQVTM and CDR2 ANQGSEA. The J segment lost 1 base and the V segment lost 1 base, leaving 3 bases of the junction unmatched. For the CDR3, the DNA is TGCAGCGTTGAAGCGGGGACAGCGAACACTGAAGCTTTCTTT. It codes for CSVEAGTANTEAFF.

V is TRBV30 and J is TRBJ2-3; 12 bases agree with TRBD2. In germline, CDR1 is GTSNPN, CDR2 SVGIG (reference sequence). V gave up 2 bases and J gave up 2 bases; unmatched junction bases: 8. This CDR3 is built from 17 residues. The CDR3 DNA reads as TGTGCCTGGAGTAGCAAACTAGCGGGGGGCCTCACAGATACGCAGTATTTT. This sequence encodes CAWSSKLAGGLTDTQYF.

This chain's CDR3 is CASSGGGKETQYF. The CDR3 nucleotides are TGTGCCAGCAGCGGCGGGGGGAAGGAGACCCAGTACTTC. The chain is built from TRBV7-9 and TRBJ2-5; TRBD2 aligns across 8 bases. Trimming took 5 bases from V and 5 from J; bases not matched to a gene: 4. The germline gives CDR1 SEHNR, CDR2 FQNEAQ (reference sequence). This CDR3 is built from 13 residues.

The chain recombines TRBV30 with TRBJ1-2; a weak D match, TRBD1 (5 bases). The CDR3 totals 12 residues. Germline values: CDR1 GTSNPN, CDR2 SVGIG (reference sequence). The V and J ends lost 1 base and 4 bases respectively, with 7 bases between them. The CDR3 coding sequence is TGTGCCTGGAGTGCGGGGGGCTATGGCTACACCTTC. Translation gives CAWSAGGYGYTF.

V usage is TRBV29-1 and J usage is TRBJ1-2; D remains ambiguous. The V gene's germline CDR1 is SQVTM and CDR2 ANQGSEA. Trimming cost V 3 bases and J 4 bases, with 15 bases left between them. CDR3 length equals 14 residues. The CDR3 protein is CSVDNVGGAYGYTF. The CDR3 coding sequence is TGCAGCGTTGATAACGTTGGCGGAGCCTATGGCTACACCTTC.

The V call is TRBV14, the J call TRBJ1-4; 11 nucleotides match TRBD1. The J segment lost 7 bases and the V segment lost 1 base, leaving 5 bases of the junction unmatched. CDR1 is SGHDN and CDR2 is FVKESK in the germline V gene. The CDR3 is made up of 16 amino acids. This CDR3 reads CASSQARTGGSEKLFF. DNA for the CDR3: TGTGCCAGCAGCCAAGCACGGACAGGGGGCTCTGAAAAACTGTTTTTT.

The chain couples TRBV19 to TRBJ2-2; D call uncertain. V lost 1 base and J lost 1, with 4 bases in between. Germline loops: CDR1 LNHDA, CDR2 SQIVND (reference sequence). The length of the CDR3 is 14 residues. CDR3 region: CASSIGGNTGELFF. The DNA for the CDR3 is TGTGCCAGTAGTATAGGCGGGAACACCGGGGAGCTGTTTTTT. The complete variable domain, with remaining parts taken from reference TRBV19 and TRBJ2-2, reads DGGITQSPKYLFRKEGQNVTLSCEQNLNHDAMYWYRQDPGQGLRLIYYSQIVNDFQKGDIAEGYSVSREKKESFPLTVTSAQKNPTAFYLCASSIGGNTGELFFGEGSRLTVL.

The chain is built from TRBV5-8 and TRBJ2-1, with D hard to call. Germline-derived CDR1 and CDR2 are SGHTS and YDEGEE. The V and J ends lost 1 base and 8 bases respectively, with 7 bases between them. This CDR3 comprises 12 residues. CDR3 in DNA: TGTGCCAGCAGCTTGTTCCCCTATGAGCAGTTCTTC. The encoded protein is CASSLFPYEQFF.

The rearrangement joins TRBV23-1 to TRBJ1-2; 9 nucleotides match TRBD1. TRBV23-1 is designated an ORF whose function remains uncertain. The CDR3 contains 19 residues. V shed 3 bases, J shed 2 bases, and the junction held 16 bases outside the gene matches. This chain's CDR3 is CASSHYHPGQGWRNYGYTF. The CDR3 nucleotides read TGCGCCAGCAGTCATTACCATCCGGGACAGGGATGGAGGAACTATGGCTACACCTTC.

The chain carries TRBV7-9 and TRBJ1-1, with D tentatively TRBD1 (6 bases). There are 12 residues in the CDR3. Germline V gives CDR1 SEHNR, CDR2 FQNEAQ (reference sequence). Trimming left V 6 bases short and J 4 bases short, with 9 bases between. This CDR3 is CASSTGITEAFF. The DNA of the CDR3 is TGTGCCAGCAGTACAGGGATCACTGAAGCTTTCTTT.

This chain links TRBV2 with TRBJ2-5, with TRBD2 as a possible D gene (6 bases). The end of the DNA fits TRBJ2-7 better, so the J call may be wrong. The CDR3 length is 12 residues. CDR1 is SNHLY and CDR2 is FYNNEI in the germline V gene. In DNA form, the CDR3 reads TGTGCCACCGGGGGAGAAACCTACGAGCAGTACTTC. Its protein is CATGGETYEQYF.

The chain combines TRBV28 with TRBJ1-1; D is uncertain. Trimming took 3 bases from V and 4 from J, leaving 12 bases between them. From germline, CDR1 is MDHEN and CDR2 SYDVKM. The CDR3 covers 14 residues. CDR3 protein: CASSFPGGSTEAFF. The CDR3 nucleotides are TGTGCCAGCAGTTTCCCTGGAGGGTCCACTGAAGCTTTCTTT.

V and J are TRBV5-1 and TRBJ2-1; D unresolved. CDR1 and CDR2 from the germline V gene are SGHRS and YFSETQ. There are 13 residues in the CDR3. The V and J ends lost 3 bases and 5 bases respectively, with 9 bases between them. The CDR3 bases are TGCGCCAGCAGCTCCGACGGAGACAATGAGCAGTTCTTC. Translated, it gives CASSSDGDNEQFF.

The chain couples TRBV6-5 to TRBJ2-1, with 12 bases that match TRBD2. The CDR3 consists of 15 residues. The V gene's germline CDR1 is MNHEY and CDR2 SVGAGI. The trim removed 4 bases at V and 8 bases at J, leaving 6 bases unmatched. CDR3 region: CASSSLAGGVDEQFF. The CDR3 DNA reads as TGTGCCAGCAGTTCCCTAGCGGGAGGGGTGGATGAGCAGTTCTTC.